Detailed here is one TCR beta chain. No antigen is known for it. The data were obtained in a study of graft-versus-host responses after intestinal transplantation. As for the study in general: Each recipient received a multivisceral, liver-intestinal, or isolated intestinal graft. Study-wide results and limits: Researchers found peak circulating GvH clone levels linked to early post-transplant HvG declines. Allografts carried high graft-versus-host to host-versus-graft clonal ratios in patients having graft-donor T cell macrochimerism.

The V and J ends lost 0 bases and 1 base respectively, with 9 bases between them. The CDR3 length is 15 residues. Germline V gene lookup returns CDR1 SGHVT and CDR2 SQSDAQ. The table came from immunoSEQ multiplex PCR; TCRdb's copy has only in-frame clones and leaves some out. The sample contains about 15,000 clones, 87% of which appear only once. The sequence derives from a human patient who received an intestinal transplant, so some T cells may come from the graft donor. The chain joins TRBV7-4 to TRBJ1-1; D unclear. The sample was bone marrow, taken nearly 130 days after intestinal transplantation. The CDR3 bases are TGTGCCAGCAGCTTAGCGATTAACAGGAACACTGAAGCTTTCTTT. It codes for CASSLAINRNTEAFF.